This TCR beta chain was found in a study of graft-versus-host responses after intestinal transplantation. The CDR3 totals 16 residues. The V gene lost 0 bases and the J gene lost 4 bases, with 13 bases spanning the gap. Germline V gives CDR1 LNHNV, CDR2 YYDKDF (reference sequence). Regarding the study as a whole: Recipient bone marrow held GvH clones, some seen earlier in ileum or blood. Allografts carried high graft-versus-host to host-versus-graft clonal ratios in patients having graft-donor T cell macrochimerism.

Graft material was processed, releasing intraepithelial and lamina propria lymphocytes. With regard to this clone: Its antigen is unknown.

Assay used: immunoSEQ multiplex PCR; TCRdb lists only in-frame clones, some missing. The table has around 17,000 clones, around 79% seen once. Material: ileum tissue, obtained around 470 days after intestinal transplant. This clonotype originated in a human patient who received an intestinal transplant, so some T cells may come from the graft donor. The rearrangement links TRBV15 to TRBJ2-1; perhaps TRBD2 as D (5 bases). The CDR3 region has the DNA TGTGCCACCAGCAGAGATCTAGATGTAGCGTACAATGAGCAGTTCTTC. It specifies CATSRDLDVAYNEQFF.